The next 7 T cell receptor beta chains were all read from a single sample in a study of cytomegalovirus exposure and HLA in healthy donors (dated by TCRdb to about 2017). The library came from the immunoSEQ multiplex PCR assay. For the multiplex PCR, a mixture combining 60 forward primers for TCR Vbeta segments and 13 reverse primers for TCR Jbeta segments was used. TCRdb stores this immuneACCESS table with in-frame sequences only. Part of the clones is absent; in the studies checked, under half of the shortfall reflects unresolved V genes, and no reason is known for the rest. For this sample there are roughly 99,000 clones; about 79% appear just once. About 3.6% of the sample is in the top ten clones. The sequenced material came from PBMCs. These receptors came from a male donor in good health and CMV-seropositive.

This clone was counted a single time. V and J are TRBV7-9 and TRBJ2-3; D is unresolved. The CDR3 covers 13 residues. Trimming took off 5 bases at V and 4 bases at J, with 10 bases between the two ends. CDR1 is SEHNR, CDR2 FQNEAQ, per germline (reference sequence). CDR3 bases: TGTGCCAGCAGCCCCTCAGAACCAGATACGCAGTATTTT. This sequence encodes CASSPSEPDTQYF.

This clone appeared once. This chain uses TRBV15 with TRBJ2-1; 15 nucleotides line up with TRBD2. There are 21 residues in the CDR3. Trimming took 3 bases from V and 2 from J; bases not matched to a gene: 14. Per the germline V gene, CDR1 is LNHNV and CDR2 is YYDKDF (reference sequence). CDR3 in DNA: TGTGCCACCAGCAGCGGACTAGCGGGGGGGCCTGAGTCGTGGCCCTACAATGAGCAGTTCTTC. Its translation is CATSSGLAGGPESWPYNEQFF.

The gene calls are TRBV7-2 and TRBJ1-6; D unclear. The V end was cut by 4 bases, the J end by 9 bases, with 10 bases between. This CDR3 region has 13 residues. The germline V gene has CDR1 SGHTA and CDR2 FQGNSA. The CDR3 here is CASSWAEGSPLHF. CDR3 coding DNA: TGTGCCAGCAGCTGGGCCGAGGGTTCACCCCTCCACTTT.

This clone was recorded only once. The chain employs TRBV4-2 and TRBJ1-2; D unclear. This CDR3 spans 16 amino acids. Germline assignment: CDR1 LGHNA and CDR2 YNFKEQ. The ends were cut back, 0 bases at V and 8 bases at J, with 19 bases in the middle. CDR3 region: CASSQDKTGNSRGYTF. The DNA for the CDR3 is TGTGCCAGCAGCCAAGATAAGACGGGGAATTCTCGGGGCTACACCTTC.

This clone was seen a handful of times. The J gene is TRBJ1-6, the V gene TRBV10-3; 8 bases are a match to TRBD1. Germline CDR1 is ENHRY and CDR2 is SYGVKD. V gave up 6 bases and J gave up 7 bases; unmatched junction bases: 5. This CDR3 contains 14 residues. The CDR3 here is CAIRIGQGNSPLHF. The CDR3 DNA is TGTGCCATCAGAATTGGACAGGGAAATTCACCCCTCCACTTT.

This chain links TRBV5-4 with TRBJ2-1; D possibly corresponds to TRBD1 (6 bases). V was cut by 0 bases and J by 0 bases, with 13 bases left in between. CDR1 SGHNT and CDR2 YYREEE come from the germline V gene (reference sequence). There are 17 residues in the CDR3. The CDR3 sequence is CASSLERGQYSYNEQFF. CDR3 sequence (DNA): TGTGCCAGCAGCTTGGAGAGAGGACAGTACTCCTACAATGAGCAGTTCTTC.

V is TRBV7-3 and J is TRBJ2-5, with 7 positions matching TRBD1. Germline CDR1 and CDR2: SGHTA and FQGTGA. With 0 bases clipped from V and 4 bases from J, the junction kept 5 bases outside the gene matches. The CDR3 consists of 15 residues. The CDR3 spells CASSLTGTVLETQYF. Written as DNA, the CDR3 is TGTGCCAGCAGCTTAACAGGGACAGTTTTAGAGACCCAGTACTTC.